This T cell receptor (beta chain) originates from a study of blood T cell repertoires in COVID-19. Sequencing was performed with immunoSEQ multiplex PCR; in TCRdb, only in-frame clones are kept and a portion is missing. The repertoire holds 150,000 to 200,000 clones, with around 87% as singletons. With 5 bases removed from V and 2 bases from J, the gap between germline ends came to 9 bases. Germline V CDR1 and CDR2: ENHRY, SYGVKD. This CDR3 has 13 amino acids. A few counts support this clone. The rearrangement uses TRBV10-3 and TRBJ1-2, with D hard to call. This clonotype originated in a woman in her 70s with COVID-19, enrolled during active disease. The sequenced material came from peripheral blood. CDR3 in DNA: TGTGCCATCAGTTACGACAAGAACTATGGCTACACCTTC. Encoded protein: CAISYDKNYGYTF.